The 23 T cell receptor beta chains in this list originate from one sample, sequenced in a study of blood T cell repertoires in COVID-19. Generated by immunoSEQ multiplex PCR, the TCRdb table keeps only in-frame clones and is missing some. In the table there are about 210,000 clones, around 80% of which are singletons. The sequenced sample was peripheral blood. Receptors were obtained from a human donor in a cohort sampled during active COVID-19.

The rearrangement joins TRBV18 to TRBJ1-2; 7 nucleotides align to TRBD1. There are 15 residues in the CDR3. Germline V gene lookup returns CDR1 KGHSH and CDR2 LQKENI. The trim removed 8 bases at V and 2 bases at J, leaving 11 bases unmatched. The chain's CDR3 is CASVKGQESNYGYTF. CDR3 in DNA: TGTGCCAGCGTAAAAGGACAGGAGTCCAACTATGGCTACACCTTC.

This chain joins TRBV19 and TRBJ2-3; 10 nucleotides line up with TRBD2. Germline CDR1 LNHDA, CDR2 SQIVND (reference sequence). The CDR3 covers 15 residues. Germline trimming cut 4 bases from V and 4 bases from J; bases unmatched to any gene: 5. The CDR3 protein is CASSNLAGEPDTQYF. The CDR3 DNA sequence: TGTGCCAGTAGTAACCTAGCGGGAGAACCAGATACGCAGTATTTT.

This clone was detected a few times. This chain uses TRBV28 with TRBJ1-5, with 10 bases lining up with TRBD1. Germline V gene lookup returns CDR1 MDHEN and CDR2 SYDVKM. The length of the CDR3 is 15 residues. V was clipped by 5 bases and J by 2 bases; unmatched bases: 3. The CDR3 here is CASSIGQGGNQPQHF. Here the CDR3 DNA reads TGTGCCAGCAGTATAGGACAGGGGGGCAATCAGCCCCAGCATTTT.

This clone has a handful of counts. The chain combines TRBV23-1 with TRBJ2-6; D is unresolved. TRBV23-1 is reported as an ORF; its role is uncertain. With 0 bases removed from V and 0 bases from J, the gap between germline ends came to 12 bases. The CDR3 extends over 18 amino acids. The CDR3 nucleotides read TGCGCCAGCAGTCAATCGCCGTACCTACTCTCTGGGGCCAACGTCCTGACTTTC. Residues: CASSQSPYLLSGANVLTF.

V is TRBV28 and J is TRBJ2-7, with a weak D call TRBD1 (5 bases). The CDR3 length is 13 residues. The V gene lost 10 bases and the J gene lost 5 bases, with 18 bases spanning the gap. Germline lookup yields CDR1 MDHEN and CDR2 SYDVKM. CDR3 amino acids: CAILGRADHEQYF. The CDR3 nucleotides read TGTGCCATTCTTGGCAGGGCCGACCACGAGCAGTACTTC.

V and J are TRBV19 and TRBJ2-7, with TRBD1 as a possible D gene (5 bases). Germline-derived CDR1 and CDR2 are LNHDA and SQIVND (reference sequence). The CDR3 runs to 15 residues. With 3 bases removed from V and 0 bases from J, the gap between germline ends came to 12 bases. The CDR3: CASSMGHASSYEQYF. For the CDR3, the DNA is TGTGCCAGTAGTATGGGGCACGCGAGCTCCTACGAGCAGTACTTC. Complete variable domain (other parts from reference TRBV19 and TRBJ2-7): DGGITQSPKYLFRKEGQNVTLSCEQNLNHDAMYWYRQDPGQGLRLIYYSQIVNDFQKGDIAEGYSVSREKKESFPLTVTSAQKNPTAFYLCASSMGHASSYEQYFGPGTRLTVT.

The chain is built from TRBV29-1 and TRBJ2-7; a weak D match, TRBD1 (6 bases). The ends were cut back, 6 bases at V and 5 bases at J, with 14 bases in the middle. Germline V CDR1 and CDR2: SQVTM, ANQGSEA. This CDR3 comprises 12 residues. CDR3 in amino acids: CSVQGTINEQYF. CDR3 bases: TGCAGCGTACAAGGGACAATCAACGAGCAGTACTTC.

This clone was counted between two and nine times. The rearrangement joins TRBV7-9 to TRBJ1-6; D perhaps matches TRBD1 (5 bases). The ends were cut back, 5 bases at V and 8 bases at J, with 16 bases in the middle. CDR1 is SEHNR, CDR2 FQNEAQ, per germline (reference sequence). This CDR3 contains 15 residues. The chain's CDR3 is CASSPSGGSHSPLHF. As DNA, the CDR3 is TGTGCCAGCAGCCCATCCGGGGGAAGTCATTCACCCCTCCACTTT.

The chain couples TRBV10-1 to TRBJ2-7, with D maybe TRBD2 (5 bases). Germline assignment: CDR1 WNHNN and CDR2 SYGVQD (reference sequence). The CDR3 has 13 residues. V gave up 0 bases and J gave up 12 bases, with 15 bases separating them. CDR3 amino acids: CASSESWRTPVYF. CDR3 DNA sequence: TGCGCCAGCAGTGAGTCATGGCGGACTCCGGTGTACTTC.

The chain has TRBV7-9 and TRBJ2-1; TRBD2 agrees at 7 bases. This CDR3 comprises 15 residues. V trimming: 1 base; J trimming: 5 bases; junction bases outside the gene matches: 5. Germline CDR1 and CDR2: SEHNR and FQNEAQ (reference sequence). The CDR3, as DNA: TGTGCCAGCAGCTTAGGGGGAGGGCCCCACAATGAGCAGTTCTTC. Translation gives CASSLGGGPHNEQFF.

The rearrangement uses TRBV5-5 and TRBJ2-7, with D uncertain. V was trimmed by 3 bases and J by 0 bases, leaving 7 bases between them. Germline-derived CDR1 and CDR2 are SGHKS and YYEKEE (reference sequence). The CDR3 extends over 13 amino acids. CDR3 nucleotide sequence: TGTGCCAGCAGCTCAGGCCTCTCCTACGAGCAGTACTTC. As protein: CASSSGLSYEQYF.

A few counts support this clone. The chain is built from TRBV9 and TRBJ2-7; 10 bases align to TRBD2. The CDR3 covers 15 residues. Germline assignment: CDR1 SGDLS and CDR2 YYNGEE. The V and J ends lost 0 bases and 3 bases, in that order; junction bases with no gene match: 3. Written as DNA, the CDR3 is TGTGCCAGCAGCGTAGGGCTAGCGGGAGTCTACGAGCAGTACTTC. Protein product: CASSVGLAGVYEQYF.

The chain links TRBV5-1 to TRBJ2-5; 7 nucleotides align to TRBD1. The V gene end was trimmed by 4 bases and the J gene end by 2 bases; junction bases not matched to a gene: 5. Germline lookup yields CDR1 SGHRS and CDR2 YFSETQ. The CDR3 spans 14 residues. The CDR3 DNA is TGCGCCAGCAGCCTGACAGGGAGTCAAGAGACCCAGTACTTC. This translates into CASSLTGSQETQYF.

V gene TRBV5-1 combines with J gene TRBJ2-1; D might be TRBD2 (6 bases). CDR1 is SGHRS and CDR2 is YFSETQ in the germline V gene. CDR3 length equals 16 residues. V lost 3 bases, J lost 8 bases, and 21 bases lay in between. The CDR3 bases are TGCGCCAGCAGCTCCCGGCGGGACCCTATTAGTCATGAGCAGTTCTTC. It encodes CASSSRRDPISHEQFF.

This chain links TRBV7-2 with TRBJ2-5, with TRBD2 matching over 10 bases. CDR1 and CDR2 (germline): SGHTA, FQGNSA. The CDR3 is 17 amino acids. J lost 5 bases, V lost 2 bases, and 11 bases had no gene match. For the CDR3, the DNA is TGTGCCAGCAGCTTATCTAGCGGGGGCTACCAGGGGGAGACCCAGTACTTC. Its protein product is CASSLSSGGYQGETQYF.

This sequence joins TRBV7-8 and TRBJ2-3; 7 bases align to TRBD2. CDR1 and CDR2 (germline): SGHVS, FQNEAQ. The CDR3 length is 15 residues. V lost 3 bases to trimming and J lost 2 bases; unmatched junction nucleotides: 5. CDR3 region: CASSFRDYYTDTQYF. As DNA, the CDR3 is TGTGCCAGCAGCTTCCGGGACTATTACACAGATACGCAGTATTTT.

This chain connects TRBV3-1 (or the pseudogene TRBV3-2) to TRBJ2-5; 11 bases map to TRBD2. CDR1 and CDR2 (germline): LGHDT, YNNKEL (reference sequence). The ends lost 6 bases at V and 5 bases at J; junction bases unmatched: 5. This CDR3 region has 14 residues. The CDR3 here is CASRQTSGTETQYF. In DNA form, the CDR3 reads TGTGCCAGCAGACAGACTAGCGGGACGGAGACCCAGTACTTC.

This chain uses TRBV6-5 with TRBJ2-7; D may be TRBD2 (5 bases). V was shortened by 5 bases and J by 3 bases, with 11 bases between the two germline ends. The CDR3 is 13 amino acids. The V gene's germline CDR1 is MNHEY and CDR2 SVGAGI. In DNA form, the CDR3 reads TGTGCCAGCAGTCTTGGACTGGACTACGAGCAGTACTTC. Translation gives CASSLGLDYEQYF.

This clone has just a few counts. This sequence joins TRBV7-2 and TRBJ1-6; a weak D match, TRBD1 (5 bases). Looked up from germline, CDR1 is SGHTA and CDR2 is FQGNSA. V was trimmed by 0 bases and J by 10 bases, leaving 13 bases between them. CDR3 length: 15 residues. The CDR3 DNA is TGTGCCAGCAGCTTAGCCTTTGGGGGGTGGTCACCCCTCCACTTT. It translates to CASSLAFGGWSPLHF.

The V call is TRBV7-9, the J call TRBJ1-2, with TRBD1 matching over 7 bases. The ends lost 5 bases at V and 5 bases at J; junction bases unmatched: 5. Germline assignment: CDR1 SEHNR and CDR2 FQNEAQ (reference sequence). The CDR3 contains 13 residues. CDR3 nucleotide sequence: TGTGCCAGCAGCCAGACAGGGTTTTATGGCTACACCTTC. Amino acids: CASSQTGFYGYTF.

The chain carries TRBV5-4 and TRBJ2-7; possible D gene TRBD1, 5 bases. Germline CDR1 reads SGHNT; CDR2 reads YYREEE (reference sequence). Between the trimmed V and J ends, which lost 4 bases and 6 bases, there was a span of 17 bases. The CDR3 contains 14 residues. This CDR3 is CASSLSRGSGEQYF. CDR3 bases: TGTGCCAGCAGCCTAAGTAGGGGATCCGGCGAGCAGTACTTC.

The rearrangement uses TRBV7-2 and TRBJ2-7, with 10 nucleotides matching TRBD2. This CDR3 has 15 residues. Looked up from germline, CDR1 is SGHTA and CDR2 is FQGNSA. The V and J ends lost 5 bases and 7 bases, in that order; junction bases with no gene match: 11. The CDR3 spells CASSIRLAGAREQYF. The CDR3 DNA reads TGTGCCAGCAGCATCAGACTAGCGGGTGCCCGTGAGCAGTACTTC. Full variable domain (remainder filled in from reference TRBV7-2 and TRBJ2-7): GAGVSQSPSNKVTEKGKDVELRCDPISGHTALYWYRQSLGQGLEFLIYFQGNSAPDKSGLPSDRFSAERTGGSVSTLTIQRTQQEDSAVYLCASSIRLAGAREQYFGPGTRLTVT.

This clone occurred once. The genes are TRBV5-1 and TRBJ2-7; no clear D. V gave up 0 bases and J gave up 2 bases, with 12 bases separating them. The CDR3 contains 15 residues. The germline V gene encodes CDR1 SGHRS and CDR2 YFSETQ. The CDR3 region has the DNA TGCGCCAGCAGCTTGGGCCCAGGCCAAACCTACGAGCAGTACTTC. It translates to CASSLGPGQTYEQYF.